The rows below give T cell receptor beta chains drawn from one sample of a study of human T cells and chemical hapten exposure. Each CDR3 protein is one row after TCRdb ran MiXCR on the RACE reads. The sample has tens of thousands of distinct CDR3 sequences, about 11% seen once. The sample in question was whole blood, obtained in connection with sensitization to the hapten diphenylcyclopropenone (DPC). The receptors were gathered from a man aged 25 to 40 with alopecia areata. Some clones in this sample may be carry-over from other donors' samples. CDR3s include the opening cysteine and the closing phenylalanine or tryptophan. D genes are given only for firm matches. Clone size is given for some rows only: seen once, a few or many times, or a class if the clone is expanded.

len: 17; d_gene: TRBD1; j_gene: TRBJ2-4; v_gene: TRBV18; abundance: many; CDR3nt: TGTGCCAGCTCACGTGGACAGGGGGCAGATGTAAAAAACATTCAGTACTTC; CDR3aa: CASSRGQGADVKNIQYF
len: 17; d_gene: TRBD2; j_gene: TRBJ2-3; v_gene: TRBV10-3; abundance: many; CDR3nt: TGTGCCATCCGCTCTAGCGGGAGGCCCAATGGCACAGATACGCAGTATTTT; CDR3aa: CAIRSSGRPNGTDTQYF
len: 12; d_gene: NA; j_gene: TRBJ2-1; v_gene: TRBV5-4; abundance: many; CDR3nt: TGTGCCAGCAGCTTTAATTTCAATGAGCAGTTCTTC; CDR3aa: CASSFNFNEQFF
len: 17; d_gene: TRBD2; j_gene: TRBJ2-1; v_gene: TRBV6-2/TRBV6-3; abundance: NA; CDR3nt: TGTGCCAGCAGAAAAATAGGACTAGCGGGAGGGCCAGCAAGCAAGTTCTTC; CDR3aa: CASRKIGLAGGPASKFF
len: 15; d_gene: NA; j_gene: TRBJ1-5; v_gene: TRBV20-1; abundance: NA; CDR3nt: TGCAGTGCTAGATGGGCAGTGGGTAGCAATCAGCCCCAGCATTTT; CDR3aa: CSARWAVGSNQPQHF
len: 15; d_gene: NA; j_gene: TRBJ2-2; v_gene: TRBV7-9; abundance: many; CDR3nt: TGTGCCAGCAGCTCCCCGGAGCGCAACACCGGGGAGCTGTTTTTT; CDR3aa: CASSSPERNTGELFF
len: 14; d_gene: NA; j_gene: TRBJ2-3; v_gene: TRBV30; abundance: few; CDR3nt: TGTGCCTGGAGTGTTCGGGTTTCCACAGATACGCAGTATTTT; CDR3aa: CAWSVRVSTDTQYF
len: 14; d_gene: TRBD1; j_gene: TRBJ1-2; v_gene: TRBV7-9; abundance: many; CDR3nt: TGTGCCAGCAGCTGGGAAGTACAGGGGCGAGGCTACACCTTC; CDR3aa: CASSWEVQGRGYTF
len: 11; d_gene: TRBD1; j_gene: TRBJ1-2; v_gene: TRBV29-1; abundance: NA; CDR3nt: TGCAGCGGGACAGGGGCGTATGGCTACACCTTC; CDR3aa: CSGTGAYGYTF
len: 15; d_gene: NA; j_gene: TRBJ1-2; v_gene: TRBV6-2/TRBV6-3; abundance: many; CDR3nt: TGTGCCAGCAGTCGACATACGACAGACCACTATGGCTACACCTTC; CDR3aa: CASSRHTTDHYGYTF
len: 15; d_gene: NA; j_gene: TRBJ1-5; v_gene: TRBV5-5; abundance: many; CDR3nt: TGTGCCAGCAGCCTGACCGGGACGGGGAATCAGCCCCAGCATTTT; CDR3aa: CASSLTGTGNQPQHF
len: 14; d_gene: NA; j_gene: TRBJ2-1; v_gene: TRBV6-2/TRBV6-3; abundance: few; CDR3nt: TGTGCCAGCAGTTATTTTAGCGTCTACAATGAGCAGTTCTTC; CDR3aa: CASSYFSVYNEQFF
len: 16; d_gene: NA; j_gene: TRBJ1-3; v_gene: TRBV3-1; abundance: many; CDR3nt: TGTGCCAGCAGCCAAAAATGGTCGAGCTCTGGAAACACCATATATTTT; CDR3aa: CASSQKWSSSGNTIYF
len: 14; d_gene: NA; j_gene: TRBJ2-7; v_gene: TRBV5-1; abundance: few; CDR3nt: TGCGCCAGCAGCCGTCAACAGGGAACCTACGAGCAGTACTTC; CDR3aa: CASSRQQGTYEQYF
len: 11; d_gene: NA; j_gene: TRBJ2-5; v_gene: TRBV12-3/TRBV12-4; abundance: many; CDR3nt: TGTGCCAGCAGTGTTCAAGTGACCCAGTACTTC; CDR3aa: CASSVQVTQYF
len: 16; d_gene: NA; j_gene: TRBJ2-3; v_gene: TRBV12-3/TRBV12-4; abundance: many; CDR3nt: TGTGCCAGCAGTTTAAAGGGTCCTCTAGCCACAGATACGCAGTATTTT; CDR3aa: CASSLKGPLATDTQYF
len: 13; d_gene: NA; j_gene: TRBJ1-1; v_gene: TRBV7-8; abundance: few; CDR3nt: TGTGCCAGCAGCTTAACCGGCGTCACTGAAGCTTTCTTT; CDR3aa: CASSLTGVTEAFF
len: 16; d_gene: NA; j_gene: TRBJ2-6; v_gene: TRBV6-2/TRBV6-3; abundance: many; CDR3nt: TGTGCCAGCAGTTACTCAGGAGGGAGTGGGGCCAACGTCCTGACTTTC; CDR3aa: CASSYSGGSGANVLTF
len: 11; d_gene: NA; j_gene: TRBJ2-7; v_gene: TRBV5-5; abundance: many; CDR3nt: TGTGCCAGCAGCTTGGTTTACGAGCAGTACTTC; CDR3aa: CASSLVYEQYF
len: 17; d_gene: NA; j_gene: TRBJ1-1; v_gene: TRBV6-5; abundance: few; CDR3nt: TGTGCCAGCAGTTACTCGATCCCAGGGTTGATGAACACTGAAGCTTTCTTT; CDR3aa: CASSYSIPGLMNTEAFF
len: 17; d_gene: TRBD2; j_gene: TRBJ2-1; v_gene: TRBV29-1; abundance: few; CDR3nt: TGCAGCGTTGAAGAGAGGCTAGCGGGGGCCCTTTACAATGAGCAGTTCTTC; CDR3aa: CSVEERLAGALYNEQFF
len: 16; d_gene: NA; j_gene: TRBJ2-1; v_gene: TRBV28; abundance: few; CDR3nt: TGTGCCAGCAGTCAGGACAGAGGCGGACCGTACAATGAGCAGTTCTTC; CDR3aa: CASSQDRGGPYNEQFF
len: 13; d_gene: NA; j_gene: TRBJ1-1; v_gene: TRBV9; abundance: NA; CDR3nt: TGTGCCAGCAGCGTAGTGCAGAACACTGAAGCTTTCTTT; CDR3aa: CASSVVQNTEAFF
len: 18; d_gene: NA; j_gene: TRBJ1-6; v_gene: TRBV11-2; abundance: NA; CDR3nt: TGTGCCAGCAGCTTAGGTGGGGCCAGGGGCTCCTATAATTCACCCCTCCACTTT; CDR3aa: CASSLGGARGSYNSPLHF
len: 14; d_gene: NA; j_gene: TRBJ2-5; v_gene: TRBV7-3; abundance: many; CDR3nt: TGTGCCAGCAGCTTAAACGGCTACTCGGAGACCCAGTACTTC; CDR3aa: CASSLNGYSETQYF
len: 15; d_gene: NA; j_gene: TRBJ1-2; v_gene: TRBV11-2; abundance: many; CDR3nt: TGTGCCAGCAGCCAGCTCCCTGGTGCTAACTATGGCTACACCTTC; CDR3aa: CASSQLPGANYGYTF
len: 15; d_gene: NA; j_gene: TRBJ1-1; v_gene: TRBV11-2; abundance: many; CDR3nt: TGTGCCAGCAGCTCCTGGGGGACTGCGAACACTGAAGCTTTCTTT; CDR3aa: CASSSWGTANTEAFF
len: 14; d_gene: TRBD2; j_gene: TRBJ2-1; v_gene: TRBV12-3/TRBV12-4; abundance: many; CDR3nt: TGTGCCAGCAGTTTAGGGATAGCGGGAGGGCAGCAGTTCTTC; CDR3aa: CASSLGIAGGQQFF
len: 16; d_gene: NA; j_gene: TRBJ1-2; v_gene: TRBV28; abundance: few; CDR3nt: TGTGCCAGCAGGGCCGTTGGGGGCAGTTTTTCCTATGGCTACACCTTC; CDR3aa: CASRAVGGSFSYGYTF
len: 15; d_gene: NA; j_gene: TRBJ2-7; v_gene: TRBV5-1; abundance: NA; CDR3nt: TGCGCCAGCAGCTCCGGGGCAGGGGTAACCTACGAGCAGTACTTC; CDR3aa: CASSSGAGVTYEQYF
len: 14; d_gene: NA; j_gene: TRBJ2-1; v_gene: TRBV7-2; abundance: many; CDR3nt: TGTGCCAGCGGTGCTAGCGAGTATAGGGGTGAGCAGTTCTTC; CDR3aa: CASGASEYRGEQFF
len: 13; d_gene: NA; j_gene: TRBJ1-3; v_gene: TRBV29-1; abundance: NA; CDR3nt: TGCAGCGTTGACGACGCAGCGGGAAACACCATATATTTT; CDR3aa: CSVDDAAGNTIYF
len: 15; d_gene: NA; j_gene: TRBJ2-1; v_gene: TRBV7-6; abundance: many; CDR3nt: TGTGCCAGCAGCGATGTACAGGGAGGAAGGAATGAGCAGTTCTTC; CDR3aa: CASSDVQGGRNEQFF
len: 12; d_gene: NA; j_gene: TRBJ1-6; v_gene: TRBV28; abundance: many; CDR3nt: TGTGCCAGCAGCTGGGGAAATCCACCCCTCCACTTT; CDR3aa: CASSWGNPPLHF
len: 13; d_gene: NA; j_gene: TRBJ2-6; v_gene: TRBV28; abundance: few; CDR3nt: TGTGCCATCAGGGTCCCTGGGGCCAACGTCCTGACTTTC; CDR3aa: CAIRVPGANVLTF
len: 14; d_gene: TRBD2; j_gene: TRBJ2-1; v_gene: TRBV4-1; abundance: NA; CDR3nt: TGCGCCAGCAGCCAACCCGGGACTAGCAATGAGCAGTTCTTC; CDR3aa: CASSQPGTSNEQFF
len: 15; d_gene: NA; j_gene: TRBJ1-6; v_gene: TRBV6-2/TRBV6-3; abundance: NA; CDR3nt: TGTGCCAGCAGTTACATAAGGTCAGAGAATTCACCCCTCCACTTT; CDR3aa: CASSYIRSENSPLHF
len: 18; d_gene: NA; j_gene: TRBJ2-1; v_gene: TRBV20-1; abundance: many; CDR3nt: TGCAGTGCTAGAGATCCTCCTTTGGAGGTAAGCTCCTACAATGAGCAGTTCTTC; CDR3aa: CSARDPPLEVSSYNEQFF
len: 11; d_gene: NA; j_gene: TRBJ1-2; v_gene: TRBV29-1; abundance: few; CDR3nt: TGCAGCGCGACGTGGGCCTATGGCTACACCTTC; CDR3aa: CSATWAYGYTF
len: 15; d_gene: TRBD2; j_gene: TRBJ2-3; v_gene: TRBV29-1; abundance: many; CDR3nt: TGCAGCGTTACCCTAGCGGGCGGGAGAGCAGATACGCAGTATTTT; CDR3aa: CSVTLAGGRADTQYF
len: 14; d_gene: TRBD1; j_gene: TRBJ1-1; v_gene: TRBV18; abundance: NA; CDR3nt: TGTGCCAGCAATACAGGGGGCTGGGGCACTGAAGCTTTCTTT; CDR3aa: CASNTGGWGTEAFF
len: 14; d_gene: TRBD2; j_gene: TRBJ2-5; v_gene: TRBV7-3; abundance: many; CDR3nt: TGTGCCAGCAGCTTGGGACTAGCGGAGGAGACCCAGTACTTC; CDR3aa: CASSLGLAEETQYF
len: 12; d_gene: NA; j_gene: TRBJ1-1; v_gene: TRBV5-1; abundance: NA; CDR3nt: TGCGCCAGCAGCTTGGGTCGGACTGAAGCTTTCTTT; CDR3aa: CASSLGRTEAFF
len: 12; d_gene: NA; j_gene: TRBJ1-2; v_gene: TRBV29-1; abundance: NA; CDR3nt: TGCAGCGTTGAGCAGGGCGGCTATGGCTACACCTTC; CDR3aa: CSVEQGGYGYTF
len: 11; d_gene: NA; j_gene: TRBJ2-7; v_gene: TRBV6-2/TRBV6-3; abundance: many; CDR3nt: TGTGCCAGCAGTGCTACCTACGAGCAGTACTTC; CDR3aa: CASSATYEQYF
len: 13; d_gene: NA; j_gene: TRBJ2-1; v_gene: TRBV20-1; abundance: NA; CDR3nt: TGCAGTGCCAGCGGGCTAGCAGGGAATGAGCAGTTCTTC; CDR3aa: CSASGLAGNEQFF
len: 15; d_gene: NA; j_gene: TRBJ2-3; v_gene: TRBV7-2; abundance: NA; CDR3nt: TGTGCCAGCAGCTCCCGACAGACTAGCACAGATACGCAGTATTTT; CDR3aa: CASSSRQTSTDTQYF
len: 13; d_gene: NA; j_gene: TRBJ2-3; v_gene: TRBV2; abundance: NA; CDR3nt: TGTGCCAGCAGTGTCGTCCTAGCACATACGCAGTATTTT; CDR3aa: CASSVVLAHTQYF
len: 15; d_gene: NA; j_gene: TRBJ2-1; v_gene: TRBV7-2; abundance: NA; CDR3nt: TGTGCCAGCAGCTTATTTAGCCCCACCTACAATGAGCAGTTCTTC; CDR3aa: CASSLFSPTYNEQFF
len: 18; d_gene: TRBD2; j_gene: TRBJ2-1; v_gene: TRBV6-4; abundance: NA; CDR3nt: TGTGCCAGCACTCCGAGGGATAGGACTAGCGGGAACTCCAATGAGCAGTTCTTC; CDR3aa: CASTPRDRTSGNSNEQFF
len: 16; d_gene: TRBD2; j_gene: TRBJ2-3; v_gene: TRBV6-5; abundance: NA; CDR3nt: TGTGCCAGCAGTGAGACTAGCGGGAGGGTCGCAGATACGCAGTATTTT; CDR3aa: CASSETSGRVADTQYF
len: 13; d_gene: NA; j_gene: TRBJ2-3; v_gene: TRBV10-1; abundance: NA; CDR3nt: TGCGCCAGCCGATCTACTTACACAGATACGCAGTATTTT; CDR3aa: CASRSTYTDTQYF
len: 16; d_gene: TRBD2; j_gene: TRBJ2-1; v_gene: TRBV7-9; abundance: NA; CDR3nt: TGTGCCAGCAGCTTTGCGGGGCTAGCGGGACATAATGAGCAGTTCTTC; CDR3aa: CASSFAGLAGHNEQFF
len: 15; d_gene: TRBD1; j_gene: TRBJ1-5; v_gene: TRBV18; abundance: many; CDR3nt: TGTGCCAGCTCACCAGGGACAGATAGCAATCAGCCCCAGCATTTT; CDR3aa: CASSPGTDSNQPQHF
len: 15; d_gene: TRBD2; j_gene: TRBJ2-1; v_gene: TRBV7-6; abundance: many; CDR3nt: TGTGCCAGCAGCGCTACTAGCGGGGGGGCATATGAGCAGTTCTTC; CDR3aa: CASSATSGGAYEQFF